This record covers a single TCR beta chain. CDR1 is SGDLS and CDR2 is YYNGEE in the germline V gene. CDR3 length: 16 residues. This sample is part of a study of monozygotic twins with inflammatory bowel disease. TCRdb reanalyzed the 5' RACE reads and collapses them to one entry per CDR3 protein, without DNA. Its table lists about 150,000 distinct CDR3 sequences. Sequenced material: blood. The sequence came from a human donor with ulcerative colitis or Crohn's disease, or a healthy co-twin of an affected twin (not recorded which). V usage is TRBV9 and J usage is TRBJ2-1; the D call from TCRdb, TRBD2, cannot be confirmed without DNA. CDR3 region: CASSVGAGGPVNEQFF.